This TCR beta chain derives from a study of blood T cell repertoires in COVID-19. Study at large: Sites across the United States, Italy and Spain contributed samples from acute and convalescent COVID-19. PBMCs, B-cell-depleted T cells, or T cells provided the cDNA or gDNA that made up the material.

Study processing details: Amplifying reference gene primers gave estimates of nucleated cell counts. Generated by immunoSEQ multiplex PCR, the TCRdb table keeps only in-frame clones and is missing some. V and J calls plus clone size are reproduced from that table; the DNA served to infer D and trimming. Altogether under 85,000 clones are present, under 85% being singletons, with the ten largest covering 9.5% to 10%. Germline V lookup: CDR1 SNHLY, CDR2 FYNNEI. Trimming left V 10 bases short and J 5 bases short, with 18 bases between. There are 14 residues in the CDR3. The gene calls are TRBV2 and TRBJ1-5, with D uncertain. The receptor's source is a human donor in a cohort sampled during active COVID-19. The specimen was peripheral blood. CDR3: CATNQGGRDQPQHF. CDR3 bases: TGTGCCACCAATCAAGGAGGGAGGGATCAGCCCCAGCATTTT. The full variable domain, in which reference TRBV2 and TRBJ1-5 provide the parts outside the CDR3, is EPEVTQTPSHQVTQMGQEVILRCVPISNHLYFYWYRQILGQKVEFLVSFYNNEISEKSEIFDDQFSVERPDGSNFTLKIRSTKLEDSAMYFCATNQGGRDQPQHFGDGTRLSIL.